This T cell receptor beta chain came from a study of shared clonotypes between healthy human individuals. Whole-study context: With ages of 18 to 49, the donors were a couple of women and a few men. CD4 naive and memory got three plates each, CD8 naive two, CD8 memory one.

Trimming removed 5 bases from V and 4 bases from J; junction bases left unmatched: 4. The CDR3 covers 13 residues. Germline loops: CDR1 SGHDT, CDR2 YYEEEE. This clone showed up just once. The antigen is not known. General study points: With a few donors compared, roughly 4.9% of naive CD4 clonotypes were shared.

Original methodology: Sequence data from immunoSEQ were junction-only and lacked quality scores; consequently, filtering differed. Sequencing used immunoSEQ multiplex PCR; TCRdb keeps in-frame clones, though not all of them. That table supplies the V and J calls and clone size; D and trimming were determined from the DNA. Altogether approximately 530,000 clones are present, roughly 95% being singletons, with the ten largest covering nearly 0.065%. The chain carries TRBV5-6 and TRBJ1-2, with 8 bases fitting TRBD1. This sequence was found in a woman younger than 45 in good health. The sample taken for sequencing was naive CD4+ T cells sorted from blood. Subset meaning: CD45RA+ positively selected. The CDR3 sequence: CASRAGGAYGYTF. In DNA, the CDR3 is TGTGCCAGCAGGGCAGGGGGCGCCTATGGCTACACCTTC. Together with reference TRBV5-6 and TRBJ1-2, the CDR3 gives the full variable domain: DAGVTQSPTHLIKTRGQQVTLRCSPKSGHDTVSWYQQALGQGPQFIFQYYEEEERQRGNFPDRFSGHQFPNYSSELNVNALLLGDSALYLCASRAGGAYGYTFGSGTRLTVV.